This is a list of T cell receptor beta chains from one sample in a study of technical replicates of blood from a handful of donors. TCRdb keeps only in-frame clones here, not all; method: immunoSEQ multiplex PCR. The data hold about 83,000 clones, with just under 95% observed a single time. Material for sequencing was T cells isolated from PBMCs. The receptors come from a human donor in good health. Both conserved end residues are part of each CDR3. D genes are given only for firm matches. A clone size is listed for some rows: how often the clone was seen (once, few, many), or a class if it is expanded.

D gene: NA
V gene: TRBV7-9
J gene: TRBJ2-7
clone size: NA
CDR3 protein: CASSLVGPGEQYF
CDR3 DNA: TGTGCCAGCAGCTTAGTGGGGCCGGGCGAGCAGTACTTC

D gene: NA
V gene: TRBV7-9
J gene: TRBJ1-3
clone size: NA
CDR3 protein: CASSPRPGGGNTIYF
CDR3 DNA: TGTGCCAGCAGCCCACGACCCGGAGGCGGAAACACCATATATTTT

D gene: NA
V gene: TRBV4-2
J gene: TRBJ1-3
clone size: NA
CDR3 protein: CASSQDRGNTIYF
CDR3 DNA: TGTGCCAGCAGCCAAGATAGAGGAAACACCATATATTTT

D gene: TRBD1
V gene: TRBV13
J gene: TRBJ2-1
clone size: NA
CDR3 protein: CASSLTAGGGNEQFF
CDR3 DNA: TGTGCCAGCAGCTTAACGGCAGGGGGCGGCAATGAGCAGTTCTTC

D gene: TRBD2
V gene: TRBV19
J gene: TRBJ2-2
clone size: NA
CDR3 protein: CASYHAWASGRGTGELFF
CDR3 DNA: TGTGCCAGTTACCATGCATGGGCTAGCGGGAGAGGAACCGGGGAGCTGTTTTTT

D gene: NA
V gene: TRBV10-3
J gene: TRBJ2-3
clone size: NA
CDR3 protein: CAISSHRERTDTQYF
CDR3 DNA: TGTGCCATCAGTTCCCACAGGGAGAGGACAGATACGCAGTATTTT

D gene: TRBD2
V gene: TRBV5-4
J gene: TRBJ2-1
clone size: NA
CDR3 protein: CASSGWTSVSWNEQFF
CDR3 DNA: TGTGCCAGCAGCGGGTGGACTAGCGTTTCTTGGAATGAGCAGTTCTTC

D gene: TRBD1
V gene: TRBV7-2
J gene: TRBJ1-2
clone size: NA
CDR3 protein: CASSSGQGRGWGDGYTF
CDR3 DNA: TGTGCCAGCAGCTCTGGACAGGGGAGGGGTTGGGGTGATGGCTACACCTTC

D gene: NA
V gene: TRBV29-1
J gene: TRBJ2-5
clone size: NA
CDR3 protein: CSVVEGWETQYF
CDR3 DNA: TGCAGCGTTGTGGAGGGTTGGGAGACCCAGTACTTC

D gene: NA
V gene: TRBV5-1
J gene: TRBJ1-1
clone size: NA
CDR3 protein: CASSSQRPYLDLLNTEAFF
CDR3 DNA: TGCGCCAGCAGCTCCCAGCGGCCTTATTTGGACCTTCTGAACACTGAAGCTTTCTTT

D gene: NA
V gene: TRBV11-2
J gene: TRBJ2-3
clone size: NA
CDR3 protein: CASSLGVGDTQYF
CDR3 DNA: TGTGCCAGCAGCTTAGGGGTCGGGGATACGCAGTATTTT

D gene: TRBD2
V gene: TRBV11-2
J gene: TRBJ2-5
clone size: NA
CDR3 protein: CASSVRGLATWETQYF
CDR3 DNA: TGTGCCAGCAGCGTTAGGGGACTAGCTACTTGGGAGACCCAGTACTTC

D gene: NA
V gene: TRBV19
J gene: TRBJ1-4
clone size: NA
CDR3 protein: CASSIDRGKLFF
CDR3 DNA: TGTGCCAGTAGTATAGACAGGGGAAAACTGTTTTTT

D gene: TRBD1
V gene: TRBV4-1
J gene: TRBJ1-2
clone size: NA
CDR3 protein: CASSHNRGDYGYTF
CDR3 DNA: TGCGCCAGCAGCCATAACAGGGGGGACTATGGCTACACCTTC

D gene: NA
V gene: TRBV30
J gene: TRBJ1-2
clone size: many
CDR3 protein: CAWSDGTRRNGYTF
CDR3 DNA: TGTGCCTGGAGTGATGGTACACGGAGGAATGGCTACACCTTC

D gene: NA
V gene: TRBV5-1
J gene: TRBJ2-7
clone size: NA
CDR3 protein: CASSLVQSEQYF
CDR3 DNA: TGCGCCAGCAGCTTGGTACAGTCCGAGCAGTACTTC

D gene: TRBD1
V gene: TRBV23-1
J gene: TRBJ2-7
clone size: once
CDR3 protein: CASSQYYGTGATLAQYF
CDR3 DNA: TGCGCCAGCAGTCAATATTATGGGACAGGGGCGACCTTGGCTCAGTACTTC

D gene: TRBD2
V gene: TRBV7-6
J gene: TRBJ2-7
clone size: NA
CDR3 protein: CASSSLAGGYEQYF
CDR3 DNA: TGTGCCAGCAGCTCGTTAGCGGGGGGCTACGAGCAGTACTTC

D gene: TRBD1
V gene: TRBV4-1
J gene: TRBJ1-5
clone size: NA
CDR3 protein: CASSPRTGLHQPQHF
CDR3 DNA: TGCGCCAGCAGCCCCCGGACAGGGCTCCATCAGCCCCAGCATTTT

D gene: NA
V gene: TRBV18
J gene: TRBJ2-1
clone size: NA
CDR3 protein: CASSPGSSAYNEQFF
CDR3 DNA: TGTGCCAGCTCACCAGGGAGCAGTGCTTACAATGAGCAGTTCTTC

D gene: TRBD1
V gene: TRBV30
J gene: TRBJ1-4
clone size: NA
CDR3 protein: CAWKGTAATNEKLFF
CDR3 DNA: TGTGCCTGGAAGGGGACAGCCGCAACTAATGAAAAACTGTTTTTT

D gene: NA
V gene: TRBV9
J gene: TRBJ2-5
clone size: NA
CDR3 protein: CASSVGPGETQYF
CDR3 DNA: TGTGCCAGCAGCGTAGGGCCCGGGGAGACCCAGTACTTC

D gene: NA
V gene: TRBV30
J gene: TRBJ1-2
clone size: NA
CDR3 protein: CAWGQSYGYTF
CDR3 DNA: TGTGCCTGGGGACAGTCCTATGGCTACACCTTC

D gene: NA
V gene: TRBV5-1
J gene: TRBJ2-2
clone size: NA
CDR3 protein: CASSQDLPNTGELFF
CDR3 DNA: TGCGCCAGCAGCCAGGACTTGCCAAACACCGGGGAGCTGTTTTTT

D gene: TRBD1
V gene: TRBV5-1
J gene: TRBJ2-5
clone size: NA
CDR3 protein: CASSTGTGTETQYF
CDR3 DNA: TGCGCCAGCAGCACCGGGACAGGCACAGAGACCCAGTACTTC

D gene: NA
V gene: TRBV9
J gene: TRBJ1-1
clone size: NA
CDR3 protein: CASSVTGFAEAFF
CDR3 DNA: TGTGCCAGCAGCGTAACAGGGTTCGCTGAAGCTTTCTTT

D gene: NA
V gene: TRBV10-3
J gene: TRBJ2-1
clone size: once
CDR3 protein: CAISALAREINEQFF
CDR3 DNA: TGTGCCATCAGTGCCCTAGCCCGGGAAATCAATGAGCAGTTCTTC

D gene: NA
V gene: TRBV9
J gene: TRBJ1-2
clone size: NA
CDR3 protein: CASSSGAEGGYTF
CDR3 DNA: TGTGCCAGCAGCTCTGGGGCAGAAGGCGGCTACACCTTC

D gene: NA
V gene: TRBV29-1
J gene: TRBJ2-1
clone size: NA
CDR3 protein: CSVIRVLSNEQFF
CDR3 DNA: TGCAGCGTTATACGGGTTTTGTCGAATGAGCAGTTCTTC

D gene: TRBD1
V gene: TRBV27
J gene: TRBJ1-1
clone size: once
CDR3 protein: CASSKTGGGTEAFF
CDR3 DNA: TGTGCCAGCAGTAAGACAGGGGGAGGCACTGAAGCTTTCTTT

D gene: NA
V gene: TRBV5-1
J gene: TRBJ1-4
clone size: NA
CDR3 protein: CASSATGTTNEKLFF
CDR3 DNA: TGCGCCAGCAGCGCAACAGGGACAACTAATGAAAAACTGTTTTTT

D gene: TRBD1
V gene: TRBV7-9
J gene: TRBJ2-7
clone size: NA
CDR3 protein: CASSFRQGSDEQYF
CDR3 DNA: TGTGCCAGCAGCTTCAGACAGGGGAGCGACGAGCAGTACTTC

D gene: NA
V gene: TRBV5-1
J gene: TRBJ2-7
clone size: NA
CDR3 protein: CASSRDGGSYEQYF
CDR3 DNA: TGCGCCAGCAGCCGGGACGGAGGGTCCTACGAGCAGTACTTC

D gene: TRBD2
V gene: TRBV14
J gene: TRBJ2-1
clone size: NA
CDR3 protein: CASSQGLPGLAGALSYNEQFF
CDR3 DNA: TGTGCCAGCAGCCAAGGCCTTCCGGGACTAGCGGGAGCCCTCTCCTACAATGAGCAGTTCTTC

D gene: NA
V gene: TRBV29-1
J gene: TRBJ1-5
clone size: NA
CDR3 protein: CSAAESKGDLQPQHF
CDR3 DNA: TGCAGCGCTGCGGAGTCTAAAGGCGACCTTCAGCCCCAGCATTTT

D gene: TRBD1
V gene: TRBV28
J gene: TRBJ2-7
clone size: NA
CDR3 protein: CASRTLGQGSYEQYF
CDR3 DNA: TGTGCCAGCAGAACTTTGGGACAGGGGTCCTACGAGCAGTACTTC

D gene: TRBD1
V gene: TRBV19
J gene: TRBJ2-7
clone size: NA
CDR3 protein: CASSEGQGWDEQYF
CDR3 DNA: TGTGCCAGTAGTGAGGGACAGGGGTGGGACGAGCAGTACTTC